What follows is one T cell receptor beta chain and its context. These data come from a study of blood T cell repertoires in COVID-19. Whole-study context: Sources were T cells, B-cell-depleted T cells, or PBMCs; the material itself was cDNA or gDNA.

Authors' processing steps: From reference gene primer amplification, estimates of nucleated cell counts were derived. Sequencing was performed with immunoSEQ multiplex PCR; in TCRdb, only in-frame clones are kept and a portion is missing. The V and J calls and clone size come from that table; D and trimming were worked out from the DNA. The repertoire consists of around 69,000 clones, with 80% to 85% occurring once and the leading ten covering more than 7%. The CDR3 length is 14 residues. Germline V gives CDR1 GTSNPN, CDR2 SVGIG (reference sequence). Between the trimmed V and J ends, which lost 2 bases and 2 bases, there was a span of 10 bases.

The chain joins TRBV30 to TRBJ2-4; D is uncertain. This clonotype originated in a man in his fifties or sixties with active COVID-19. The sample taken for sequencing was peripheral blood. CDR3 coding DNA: TGTGCCTGGAGTCTCCCCGGGTCCAAAAACATTCAGTACTTC. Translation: CAWSLPGSKNIQYF.